These T cell receptor beta chains were read from a single sample in a study of blood T cell repertoires in COVID-19. Measured with immunoSEQ multiplex PCR; TCRdb has only the in-frame clones, and not every one. The sample holds about half a million clones, 80% to 90% seen once. Sequences were obtained from peripheral blood. The source is a human donor in a cohort sampled during active COVID-19. The CDR3 runs from the conserved cysteine through the conserved F or W. The D gene is left open where the match is weak. Clone size is shown for a subset of rows, as once, few, many or a class of expanded clone.

size: NA; D: NA; J: TRBJ2-7; V: TRBV19; DNA: TGTGCCAGTAGTATCTTAGGCGGAAGTCTTACGGCCGAGCAGTACTTC; CDR3: CASSILGGSLTAEQYF
size: once; D: NA; J: TRBJ2-3; V: TRBV11-2; DNA: TGTGCCAGCAGCTTAATTCGGGGACTTAGCACAGATACGCAGTATTTT; CDR3: CASSLIRGLSTDTQYF
size: NA; D: NA; J: TRBJ1-1; V: TRBV7-9; DNA: TGTGCCAGCAGCTTAGCGCGGGACGTCACTGAAGCTTTCTTT; CDR3: CASSLARDVTEAFF
size: once; D: TRBD2; J: TRBJ2-1; V: TRBV6-5; DNA: TGTGCCAGCAATGTGCGGGAGTGGGGCAATGAGCAGTTCTTC; CDR3: CASNVREWGNEQFF
size: NA; D: NA; J: TRBJ2-6; V: TRBV28; DNA: TGTGCCAGCAGTTTCTCGGGGGTTGTGGGCTCTGGGGCCAACGTCCTGACTTTC; CDR3: CASSFSGVVGSGANVLTF
size: NA; D: NA; J: TRBJ2-3; V: TRBV1; DNA: TGCACCAGCACCAGACTTAGTAGCGGGAGGAAGAACACAGATACGCAGTATTTT; CDR3: CTSTRLSSGRKNTDTQYF
size: NA; D: NA; J: TRBJ2-7; V: TRBV5-6; DNA: TGTGCCAGCAGCCCGCGCGGGGCCAACCGATACGAGCAGTACTTC; CDR3: CASSPRGANRYEQYF
size: NA; D: TRBD2; J: TRBJ2-1; V: TRBV30; DNA: TGTGCCTGGTACAGAATTATGAGACCGGGACTAGGGGAGCAGTTCTTC; CDR3: CAWYRIMRPGLGEQFF
size: few; D: NA; J: TRBJ2-3; V: TRBV11-1; DNA: TGTGCCAGCAGCTTAGATAGTTATTCGACGCAGTATTTT; CDR3: CASSLDSYSTQYF
size: NA; D: TRBD1; J: TRBJ2-7; V: TRBV6-6; DNA: TGTGCCAGCAGTTATCCGGGACAGATCTACGAGCAGTACTTC; CDR3: CASSYPGQIYEQYF
size: NA; D: NA; J: TRBJ2-1; V: TRBV3-1/TRBV3-2; DNA: TGTGCCAGCAGCCAAGTCGGAGGGGCCAGCTGGAAGGAGCAGTTCTTC; CDR3: CASSQVGGASWKEQFF
size: once; D: NA; J: TRBJ2-7; V: TRBV7-3; DNA: TGTGCCAGCAGCTTATTACAGGGCTACGAGCAGTACTTC; CDR3: CASSLLQGYEQYF
size: NA; D: NA; J: TRBJ2-1; V: TRBV27; DNA: TGTGCCAGCAGTTTATCGAGAGGAGACAATGAGCAGTTCTTC; CDR3: CASSLSRGDNEQFF
size: few; D: NA; J: TRBJ1-1; V: TRBV2; DNA: TGTGCCAGCAGTCCCCCGGGAGGTGGCGGCCGGAAGACTGAAGCTTTCTTT; CDR3: CASSPPGGGGRKTEAFF
size: NA; D: NA; J: TRBJ2-7; V: TRBV12-3/TRBV12-4; DNA: TGTGCCAGCAGCTTTAGCGGCCTAGGGGAGCAGTACTTC; CDR3: CASSFSGLGEQYF
size: NA; D: NA; J: TRBJ1-1; V: TRBV24-1; DNA: TGTGCCACCAGTGATCGGGGGGATCGGGGGAGTCGTGCTTTCTTT; CDR3: CATSDRGDRGSRAFF
size: NA; D: NA; J: TRBJ2-7; V: TRBV2; DNA: TGTGCCAGCAGACTCGATTTTAGCTCCTACGAGCAGTACTTC; CDR3: CASRLDFSSYEQYF
size: NA; D: TRBD1; J: TRBJ1-5; V: TRBV6-5; DNA: TGTGCCAGCAGGCCCCGGACAGGGAATCAGCCCCAGCATTTT; CDR3: CASRPRTGNQPQHF
size: NA; D: TRBD1; J: TRBJ1-2; V: TRBV30; DNA: TGTGCCTGGAGTGTATCGGGACAGTCGTTCTATGGCTACACCTTC; CDR3: CAWSVSGQSFYGYTF
size: NA; D: TRBD2; J: TRBJ2-1; V: TRBV11-2; DNA: TGTGCCAGCAGCTTAGTCGGGAGGTTCTCCTACAATGAGCAGTTCTTC; CDR3: CASSLVGRFSYNEQFF
size: NA; D: NA; J: TRBJ2-7; V: TRBV28; DNA: TGTGCCAGCAGTTTCCAAAACCCTAGAGCCTACGAGCAGTACTTC; CDR3: CASSFQNPRAYEQYF
size: few; D: NA; J: TRBJ1-1; V: TRBV19; DNA: TGTGCCAGTAGTATGTCCAGGGGTGGCACTGAAGCTTTCTTT; CDR3: CASSMSRGGTEAFF
size: NA; D: NA; J: TRBJ1-1; V: TRBV6-5; DNA: TGTGCCAGCAGCCCACTCCCACAGACGAACACTGAAGCTTTCTTT; CDR3: CASSPLPQTNTEAFF
size: once; D: TRBD1; J: TRBJ1-6; V: TRBV6-5; DNA: TGTGCCAGCAGCATCGGGACAGATAATTCACCCCTCCACTTT; CDR3: CASSIGTDNSPLHF
size: NA; D: TRBD1; J: TRBJ1-1; V: TRBV29-1; DNA: TGCAGCGTTCAAAGGGGGCGAACGGGGATGAACACTGAAGCTTTCTTT; CDR3: CSVQRGRTGMNTEAFF
size: NA; D: TRBD1; J: TRBJ2-2; V: TRBV2; DNA: TGTGCCAATTCGTGGAGGGGACAGGGTGGTTCCGGGGAGCTGTTTTTT; CDR3: CANSWRGQGGSGELFF
size: NA; D: NA; J: TRBJ2-1; V: TRBV29-1; DNA: TGCAGCGCTGGAGACAGAGAGCAGTTCTTC; CDR3: CSAGDREQFF
size: few; D: NA; J: TRBJ2-7; V: TRBV4-2; DNA: TGTGCCAGCAGCCAAGAACCTTATCCAGGGGTTTCCTACGAGCAGTACTTC; CDR3: CASSQEPYPGVSYEQYF